What follows are 13 T cell receptor beta chains derived from one specimen sequenced in a study of cytomegalovirus exposure and HLA in healthy donors. The PCR ran on 60 Vbeta and 13 Jbeta primers. Some clones are missing from TCRdb's copy, which holds only in-frame ones; the method was immunoSEQ multiplex PCR. The data hold under 200,000 clones, with around two thirds observed a single time. The sequencing input was PBMCs. Receptors originate from a man aged 45-65 years in good health and CMV-seronegative.

The rearrangement uses TRBV9 and TRBJ2-3; D gene unclear. V was shortened by 4 bases and J by 1 base, with 13 bases between the two germline ends. This CDR3 spans 15 amino acids. Germline loops: CDR1 SGDLS, CDR2 YYNGEE. The CDR3 reads CASSPDGPRTDTQYF. For the CDR3, the DNA is TGTGCCAGCAGCCCCGATGGGCCCCGCACAGATACGCAGTATTTT.

CDR3 DNA: TGTGCCACCACCCTTGACAGAGCGAACACTGAAGCTTTCTTT. Translating gives CATTLDRANTEAFF. The chain combines TRBV28 with TRBJ1-1; maybe TRBD1 (5 bases). This CDR3 has 14 amino acids. Trimming left V 10 bases short and J 1 base short, with 16 bases between. Germline CDR1 and CDR2: MDHEN and SYDVKM. The whole variable domain, remainder taken from reference TRBV28 and TRBJ1-1, is DVKVTQSSRYLVKRTGEKVFLECVQDMDHENMFWYRQDPGLGLRLIYFSYDVKMKEKGDIPEGYSVSREKKERFSLILESASTNQTSMYLCATTLDRANTEAFFGQGTRLTVV.

This chain links TRBV27 with TRBJ1-1; 7 positions agree with TRBD1. V lost 6 bases, J lost 3 bases, and 4 bases stayed unmatched. Germline values: CDR1 MNHEY, CDR2 SMNVEV (reference sequence). The CDR3 extends over 13 amino acids. The CDR3 loop reads CASSRGTDTEAFF. The CDR3 bases are TGTGCCAGCAGCCGTGGGACAGACACTGAAGCTTTCTTT.

This clone has more than one count but fewer than ten. The chain couples TRBV10-1 to TRBJ2-3; 9 bases map to TRBD2. Trimming at V came to 4 bases and at J to 3 bases, leaving 5 bases not matched to a gene. In germline, CDR1 is WNHNN, CDR2 SYGVQD (reference sequence). This CDR3 is built from 15 residues. Here the CDR3 reads CASSVSRGGTDTQYF. For the CDR3, the DNA is TGCGCCAGCAGTGTCTCGCGGGGGGGTACAGATACGCAGTATTTT.

The V and J genes are TRBV9 and TRBJ2-3; 12 bases are shared with TRBD2. The CDR3 consists of 18 residues. Germline V gene lookup returns CDR1 SGDLS and CDR2 YYNGEE. V trimming: 4 bases; J trimming: 1 base; junction bases outside the gene matches: 10. The CDR3 region is CASSKRRLAGGGTDTQYF. CDR3 sequence (DNA): TGTGCCAGCAGCAAAAGGAGGCTAGCGGGGGGGGGCACAGATACGCAGTATTTT.

The V call is TRBV11-1, the J call TRBJ2-1; 15 bases match TRBD2. Germline values: CDR1 SGHAT, CDR2 FQDESV (reference sequence). J lost 12 bases, V lost 5 bases, and 2 bases had no gene match. CDR3 length: 13 residues. CDR3 nucleotides: TGTGCCAGCAGCCCGGGACTAGCGGGGGGGCAGTTCTTC. It is translated as CASSPGLAGGQFF.

This sequence joins TRBV29-1 and TRBJ1-2; D might be TRBD1 (6 bases). Trimming pared 5 bases from V and 2 bases from J, leaving 12 bases between. Germline assignment: CDR1 SQVTM and CDR2 ANQGSEA. This CDR3 spans 13 amino acids. The CDR3 here is CSVLRDNNYGYTF. The CDR3 region has the DNA TGCAGCGTTCTCCGGGACAACAACTATGGCTACACCTTC.

The rearrangement links TRBV5-4 to TRBJ1-6; D gene uncertain. Germline V CDR1 and CDR2: SGHNT, YYREEE (reference sequence). CDR3 length equals 14 residues. The germline V and J ends were trimmed by 5 bases and 7 bases, with 13 bases remaining between them. Here the CDR3 DNA reads TGTGCCAGCAGTTCCGGGAGGATAAATTCACCCCTCCACTTT. This translates into CASSSGRINSPLHF.

This chain links TRBV5-4 with TRBJ1-1; D is perhaps TRBD1 (6 bases). The length of the CDR3 is 13 residues. Trimming removed 0 bases at V and 3 bases at J, with 6 bases between. Germline-derived CDR1 and CDR2 are SGHNT and YYREEE (reference sequence). The CDR3 bases are TGTGCCAGCAGCTTGGACAGGGACACTGAAGCTTTCTTT. This translates into CASSLDRDTEAFF.

The gene calls are TRBV19 and TRBJ2-3; a weak D match, TRBD2 (6 bases). V dropped 4 bases and J dropped 2 bases, with 19 bases sitting between them. Germline V lookup: CDR1 LNHDA, CDR2 SQIVND (reference sequence). The CDR3 contains 17 residues. The CDR3 DNA sequence: TGTGCCAGTAGTACTAAACGGGACTGGTACAACACAGATACGCAGTATTTT. Residues: CASSTKRDWYNTDTQYF.

The chain links TRBV11-3 to TRBJ2-1; a possible D gene is TRBD1 (6 bases). V gave up 0 bases and J gave up 5 bases, with 14 bases separating them. The CDR3 consists of 16 residues. Germline V gives CDR1 SGHNT, CDR2 YENEEA. The CDR3 region has the DNA TGTGCCAGCAGCTTAGAATCCGGGACACGTAACAATGAGCAGTTCTTC. Its translation is CASSLESGTRNNEQFF.

This clone was counted between two and nine times. The chain carries TRBV7-2 and TRBJ2-2; unclear D gene. Trimming took 7 bases from V and 6 from J, leaving 18 bases between them. The CDR3 contains 15 residues. From germline, CDR1 is SGHTA and CDR2 FQGNSA. The CDR3 nucleotides are TGTGCCAGCATCATAGACCCACGGGTGGCCGGGGAGCTGTTTTTT. Encoded protein: CASIIDPRVAGELFF.

The chain couples TRBV6-5 to TRBJ2-7; TRBD2 matches 7 bases. The CDR3 has 14 amino acids. The junction had 12 bases not matched to a gene; V was cut back by 6 bases and J by 7 bases. Per germline, CDR1 MNHEY and CDR2 SVGAGI. As DNA, the CDR3 is TGTGCCAGCAGGGGAGGGATTCGGGGTGGGGAGCAGTACTTC. Translated: CASRGGIRGGEQYF.